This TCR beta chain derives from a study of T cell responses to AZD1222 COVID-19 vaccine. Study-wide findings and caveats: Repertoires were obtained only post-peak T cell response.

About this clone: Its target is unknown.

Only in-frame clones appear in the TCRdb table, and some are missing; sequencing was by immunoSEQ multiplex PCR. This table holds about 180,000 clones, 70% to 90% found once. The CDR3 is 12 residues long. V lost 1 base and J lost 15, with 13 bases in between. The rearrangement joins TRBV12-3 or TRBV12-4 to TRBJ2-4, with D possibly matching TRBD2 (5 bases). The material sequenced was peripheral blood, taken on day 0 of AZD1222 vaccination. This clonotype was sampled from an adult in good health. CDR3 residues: CASSLGRVGLYF. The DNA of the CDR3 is TGTGCCAGCAGTTTAGGGCGGGTCGGCCTGTACTTC.